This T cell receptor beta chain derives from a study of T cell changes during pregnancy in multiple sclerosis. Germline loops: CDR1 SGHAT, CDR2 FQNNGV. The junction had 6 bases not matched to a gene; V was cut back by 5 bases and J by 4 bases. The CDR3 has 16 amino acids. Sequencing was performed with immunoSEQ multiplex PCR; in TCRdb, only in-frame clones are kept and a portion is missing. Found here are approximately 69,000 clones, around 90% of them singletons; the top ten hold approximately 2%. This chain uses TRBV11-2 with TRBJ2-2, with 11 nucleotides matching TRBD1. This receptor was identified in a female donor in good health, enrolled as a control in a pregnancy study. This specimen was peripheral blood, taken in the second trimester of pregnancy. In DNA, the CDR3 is TGTGCCAGCAGCCGACTGGGACAGGGGGGCACCGGGGAGCTGTTTTTT. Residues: CASSRLGQGGTGELFF.